The 7 T cell receptor beta chains given below trace back to one sample, sequenced in a study of blood T cells in healthy people across ages. PCR was performed a second time for about 6 to 12 cycles using a sample-barcoded 5' primer and a J-beta primer mix. MiXCR, applied by TCRdb to the 5' RACE reads, yields one record per CDR3 protein. Found here are about 1.4 million distinct CDR3 sequences, 55% to 75% of them singletons; the top ten hold under 8.5%. The sequenced material came from blood. The origin of the receptors is a man between 18 and 35 years old in good health.

The J gene is TRBJ2-1, the V gene TRBV4-1; no firm D call. Germline V gives CDR1 MGHRA, CDR2 YSYEKL. The V end lost 2 bases, the J end lost 7 bases, and 12 bases lay between the germline ends. The CDR3 spans 14 residues. CDR3 in DNA: TGCGCCAGCAGCCAACCCCTCCAGAGGAATGAGCAGTTCTTC. Translation: CASSQPLQRNEQFF.

There are a few counts of this clonotype. The chain carries TRBV7-9 and TRBJ2-7; no firm D call. This CDR3 comprises 12 residues. Trimming cost V 4 bases and J 6 bases, with 10 bases left between them. Germline V gene data show CDR1 as SEHNR and CDR2 as FQNEAQ (reference sequence). CDR3 residues: CASSSLQSEQYF. The CDR3 DNA sequence: TGTGCCAGCAGCTCCCTCCAATCCGAGCAGTACTTC.

The chain joins TRBV2 to TRBJ1-4; tentative D call: TRBD1 (5 bases). The CDR3 is 17 residues long. V lost 6 bases, J lost 8 bases, and 25 bases lay in between. Germline assignment: CDR1 SNHLY and CDR2 FYNNEI. The CDR3 loop reads CASRAPGRGRVWEKLFF. The CDR3 coding sequence is TGTGCCAGCAGGGCTCCCGGTAGGGGAAGAGTTTGGGAAAAACTGTTTTTT. Supplemented by reference TRBV2 and TRBJ1-4, the full variable domain reads EPEVTQTPSHQVTQMGQEVILRCVPISNHLYFYWYRQILGQKVEFLVSFYNNEISEKSEIFDDQFSVERPDGSNFTLKIRSTKLEDSAMYFCASRAPGRGRVWEKLFFGSGTQLSVL.

The CDR3: CASNPRDHYGYTF. DNA of the CDR3: TGTGCCAGCAACCCCAGGGATCACTATGGCTACACCTTC. The genes are TRBV6-1 and TRBJ1-2; TRBD1 might be the D (5 bases). From germline, CDR1 is MNHNS and CDR2 SASEGT. V was pared by 7 bases and J by 3 bases, with 12 bases between. The CDR3 length is 13 residues.

This chain connects TRBV20-1 to TRBJ1-2, with 8 bases matching TRBD1. V shed 4 bases and J 8 bases; nucleotides not matched to a gene: 18. CDR1 and CDR2 (germline): DFQATT, SNEGSKA (reference sequence). The CDR3 is 16 amino acids. The CDR3 region has the DNA TGCAGTGCTACAACGGGGACAGGAGTTATACTGGGAGGCTACACCTTC. This codes for CSATTGTGVILGGYTF.

The rearrangement joins TRBV4-3 to TRBJ2-5, with TRBD2 matching 8 bases. The CDR3 consists of 18 residues. V gave up 3 bases and J gave up 5 bases; unmatched junction bases: 17. The germline CDR1 and CDR2 sequences are LGHNA and YSLEER. The CDR3 DNA is TGCGCCAGCAGCCAGGAGCCGGGACGGGGGGGTGTTTTGGAGACCCAGTACTTC. It encodes CASSQEPGRGGVLETQYF.

The chain carries TRBV3-1 and TRBJ1-1; the match to TRBD1 covers 8 bases. CDR3 length: 16 amino acids. Germline loops: CDR1 LGHDT, CDR2 YNNKEL (reference sequence). Trimming removed 3 bases from V and 2 bases from J; junction bases left unmatched: 8. DNA of the CDR3: TGTGCCAGCAGCCACGCCCAGGGGGCTGGAAACACTGAAGCTTTCTTT. Translating gives CASSHAQGAGNTEAFF.